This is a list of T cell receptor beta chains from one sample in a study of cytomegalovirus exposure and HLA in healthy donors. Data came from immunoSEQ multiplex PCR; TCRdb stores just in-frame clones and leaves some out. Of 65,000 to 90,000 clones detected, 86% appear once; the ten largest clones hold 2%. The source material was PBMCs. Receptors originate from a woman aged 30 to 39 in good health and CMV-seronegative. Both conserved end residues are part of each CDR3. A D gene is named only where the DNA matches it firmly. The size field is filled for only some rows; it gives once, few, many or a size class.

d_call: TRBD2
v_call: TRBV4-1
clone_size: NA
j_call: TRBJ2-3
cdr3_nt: TGCGCCAGCAGCCAAGCCCAGCGGGCGGGAGGGCCGGGCGATACGCAGTATTTT
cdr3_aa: CASSQAQRAGGPGDTQYF

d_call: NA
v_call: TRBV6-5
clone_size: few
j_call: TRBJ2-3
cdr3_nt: TGTGCCAGCAGTTACTCGAATCAGGCAGGGCAAGATACGCAGTATTTT
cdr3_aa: CASSYSNQAGQDTQYF

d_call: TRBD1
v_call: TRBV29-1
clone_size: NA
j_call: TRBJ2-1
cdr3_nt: TGCAGCGTTGCCCTTAACAGGGGCCCCGACAATGAGCAGTTCTTC
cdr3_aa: CSVALNRGPDNEQFF

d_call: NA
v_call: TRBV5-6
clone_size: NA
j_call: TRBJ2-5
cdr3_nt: TGTGCCAGCAGCTTGGTGCCGACCGTGGGACACCAGTACTTC
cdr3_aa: CASSLVPTVGHQYF

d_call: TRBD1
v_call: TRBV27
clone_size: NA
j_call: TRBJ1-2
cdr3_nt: TGTGCCAGCAGTTCGTCTCGGGGACAGGGAGTGTATGGCTACACCTTC
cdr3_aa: CASSSSRGQGVYGYTF

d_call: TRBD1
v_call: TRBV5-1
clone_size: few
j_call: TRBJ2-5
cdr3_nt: TGCGCCAGCAGCCCGGGGACAGGGGGGTACCAAGAGACCCAGTACTTC
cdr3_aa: CASSPGTGGYQETQYF

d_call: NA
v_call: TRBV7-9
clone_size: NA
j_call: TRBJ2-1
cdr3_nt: TGTGCCAGCAGCTTACTTACACCCGGGAATGAGCAGTTCTTC
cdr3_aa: CASSLLTPGNEQFF

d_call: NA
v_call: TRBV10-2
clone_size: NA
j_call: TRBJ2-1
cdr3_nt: TGCGCCAGCAGTGAAGGAGGTAGTAACAATGAGCAGTTCTTC
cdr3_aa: CASSEGGSNNEQFF

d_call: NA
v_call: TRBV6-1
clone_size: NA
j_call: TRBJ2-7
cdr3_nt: TGTGCCACCCCGGGCCCCCTAGGGGACGAGCAGTACTTC
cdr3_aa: CATPGPLGDEQYF

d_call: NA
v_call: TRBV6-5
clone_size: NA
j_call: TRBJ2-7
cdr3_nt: TGTGCCAGCAGTACCTCACAGAACCGGTTAGAGCAGTACTTC
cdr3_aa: CASSTSQNRLEQYF

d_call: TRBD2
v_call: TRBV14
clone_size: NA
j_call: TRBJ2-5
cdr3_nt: TGTGCCAGCAGCCCTAGACTAGCGGGAGGGCCCCAAGAGACCCAGTACTTC
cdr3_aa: CASSPRLAGGPQETQYF

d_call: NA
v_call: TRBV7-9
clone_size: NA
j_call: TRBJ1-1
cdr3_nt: TGTGCCAGCAGCGCCCTGATGGGGGCTATTACTGAAGCTTTCTTT
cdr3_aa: CASSALMGAITEAFF

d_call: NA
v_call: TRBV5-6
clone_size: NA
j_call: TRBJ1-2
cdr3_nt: TGTGCCAGCAGCTTAGGGAGGGACAACTATGGCTACACCTTC
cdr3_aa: CASSLGRDNYGYTF

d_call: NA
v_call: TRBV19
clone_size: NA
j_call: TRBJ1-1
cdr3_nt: TGTGCCAGTAGTATAGATTTCCGACAGCTTGAAGCTTTCTTT
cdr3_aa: CASSIDFRQLEAFF

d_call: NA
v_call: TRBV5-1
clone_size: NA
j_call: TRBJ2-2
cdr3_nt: TGCGCCAGCAGCCCCCACAAGAACACCGGGGAGCTGTTTTTT
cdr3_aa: CASSPHKNTGELFF

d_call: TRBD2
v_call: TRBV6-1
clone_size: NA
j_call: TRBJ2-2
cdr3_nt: TGTGCCAGCAGTGTTAGCGGGAGCCCCGCGAACACCGGGGAGCTGTTTTTT
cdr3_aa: CASSVSGSPANTGELFF

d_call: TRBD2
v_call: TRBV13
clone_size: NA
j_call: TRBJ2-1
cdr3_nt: TGTGCCAGCAGCTTACGTGGGAGGGCCTCCTTTGAGCAGTTCTTC
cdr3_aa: CASSLRGRASFEQFF

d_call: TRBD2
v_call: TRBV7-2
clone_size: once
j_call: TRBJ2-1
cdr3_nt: TGTGCCAGCAGCCCACCGAGTGGGACTAGCGGGAGATTTGAGCAGTTCTTC
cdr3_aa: CASSPPSGTSGRFEQFF

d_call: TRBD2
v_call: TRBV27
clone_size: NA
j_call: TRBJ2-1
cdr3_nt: TGTGCCAGCAGAATTAGGACTAGCGGGAGGACTGACAATGAGCAGTTCTTC
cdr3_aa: CASRIRTSGRTDNEQFF

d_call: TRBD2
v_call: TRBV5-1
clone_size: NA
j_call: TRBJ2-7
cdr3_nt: TGCGCCAGCAGCTTGGTCGCGGGAGGAGGGTACGAGCAGTACTTC
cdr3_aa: CASSLVAGGGYEQYF

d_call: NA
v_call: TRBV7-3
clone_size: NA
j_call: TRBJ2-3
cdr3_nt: TGTGCCAGCAGCTCCCTAGGGGGAGGGGATGGAGATACGCAGTATTTT
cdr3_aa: CASSSLGGGDGDTQYF

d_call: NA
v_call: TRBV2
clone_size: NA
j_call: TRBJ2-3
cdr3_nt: TGTGCCGGAGCTCTGACGGGAGATACGCAGTATTTT
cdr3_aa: CAGALTGDTQYF

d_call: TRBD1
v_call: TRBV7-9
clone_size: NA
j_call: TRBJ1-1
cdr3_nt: TGTGCCAGCAGCTTAGCAGGGGGCGCGGACACTGAAGCTTTCTTT
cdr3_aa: CASSLAGGADTEAFF

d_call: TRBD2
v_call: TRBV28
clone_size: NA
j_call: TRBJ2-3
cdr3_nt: TGTGCCAGCAGACTAAGCGGGAGGATTAGAGATACGCAGTATTTT
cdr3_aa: CASRLSGRIRDTQYF

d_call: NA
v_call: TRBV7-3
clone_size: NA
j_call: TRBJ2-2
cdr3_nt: TGTGCCAGCAGCTTAAGGCCTAGTGGAAGGGAGCTGTTTTTT
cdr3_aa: CASSLRPSGRELFF

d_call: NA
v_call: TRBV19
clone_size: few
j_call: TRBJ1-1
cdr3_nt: TGTGCCAGTAGTATCCTTAGGGGGACTGAAGCTTTCTTT
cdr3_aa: CASSILRGTEAFF

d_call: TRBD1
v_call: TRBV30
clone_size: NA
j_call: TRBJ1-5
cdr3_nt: TGTGCCTGGACACAGGGGGGAAGCAATCAGCCCCAGCATTTT
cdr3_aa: CAWTQGGSNQPQHF

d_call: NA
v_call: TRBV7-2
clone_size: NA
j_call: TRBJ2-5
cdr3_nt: TGTGCCAGCAGATCCCAGGGGGGAGAGACCCAGTACTTC
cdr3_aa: CASRSQGGETQYF

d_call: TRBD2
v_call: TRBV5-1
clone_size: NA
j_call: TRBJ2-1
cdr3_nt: TGCGCCAGCAGCAGGGGACTAGCGGGAAACTACAATGAGCAGTTCTTC
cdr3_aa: CASSRGLAGNYNEQFF

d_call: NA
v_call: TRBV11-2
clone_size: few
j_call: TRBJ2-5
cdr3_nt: TGTGCCAGCAGCTTGGCTGAAGAGACCCAGTACTTC
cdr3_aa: CASSLAEETQYF

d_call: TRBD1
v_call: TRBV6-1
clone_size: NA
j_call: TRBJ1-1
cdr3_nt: TGTGCCAGCAGTGGCTACAGGGGGGTTTCTGAAGCTTTCTTT
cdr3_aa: CASSGYRGVSEAFF